This T cell receptor beta chain was sequenced in a study of T cell responses to AZD1222 COVID-19 vaccine. A word on this clone: Its target is not known.

Sequencing was performed with immunoSEQ multiplex PCR; in TCRdb, only in-frame clones are kept and a portion is missing. The sample lists some 94,000 clones; about 92% were seen once. Study findings and constraints: At baseline, seropositivity was found in only five or six AZD1222 recipients. CD4 TCRs linked to vaccination spanned spike, dominating at 160-218 and 743-854. Possibly, clonal diversity was underestimated; donors were largely white British and included more females. The breadth and depth of Spike-specific TCRs increased once two AZD1222 doses had been given.

Trimming took 1 base from V and 2 from J, leaving 9 bases between them. The germline CDR1 and CDR2 sequences are PRHDT and FYEKMQ (reference sequence). This CDR3 is built from 15 residues. The rearrangement uses TRBV13 and TRBJ1-3; D ambiguous. Sequences were derived from peripheral blood, sampled 28 days after the second AZD1222 dose. The receptor was derived from an adult who received the AZD1222 COVID-19 vaccine. The chain's CDR3 is CASSLEGGPGNTIYF. The DNA for the CDR3 is TGTGCCAGCAGCTTAGAGGGAGGGCCTGGAAACACCATATATTTT.